This T cell receptor beta chain came from a study of cytomegalovirus exposure and HLA in healthy donors. The overall study: Earlier, 180 million or so T cells were analyzed, and some 120 million unique TCR beta sequences were found among them. Some 85 million unique TCRs from HLA-typed donors were held in an early data release.

Use of 60 Vbeta and 13 Jbeta primers characterized the PCR. Some clones are missing from TCRdb's copy, which holds only in-frame ones; the method was immunoSEQ multiplex PCR. The table includes some 110,000 clones, less than 85% detected once. This clone was seen more than once but under ten times. Its specificity is not known. Study conclusions and caveats: Presence/absence results assume similar sequencing depth per donor, which may not hold.

V shed 0 bases and J 8 bases; nucleotides not matched to a gene: 13. The length of the CDR3 is 18 residues. CDR1 is SGHRS and CDR2 is YFSETQ in the germline V gene. This chain uses TRBV5-1 with TRBJ2-1; 11 nucleotides line up with TRBD2. The source material was PBMCs. The origin of this receptor is a man in his forties or fifties in good health and CMV-seropositive. CDR3 nucleotide sequence: TGCGCCAGCAGCTTGGGTAATAGGGCTAGCGGGAGGCTGGATGAGCAGTTCTTC. This gives the protein CASSLGNRASGRLDEQFF.